Following are 21 T cell receptor beta chains from one sample sequenced in a study of blood T cell repertoires in COVID-19. Only in-frame clones appear in the TCRdb table, and some are missing; sequencing was by immunoSEQ multiplex PCR. Among 72,000 or so clones, around 90% were seen once, and the ten largest hold approximately 0.74%. Sequences were obtained from peripheral blood. The receptors come from a woman aged 80 or older with acute or convalescent COVID-19.

This chain connects TRBV10-3 to TRBJ1-5; 7 bases are a match to TRBD1. The J segment lost 6 bases and the V segment lost 2 bases, leaving 4 bases of the junction unmatched. The CDR3 totals 14 residues. Germline CDR1 ENHRY, CDR2 SYGVKD. The CDR3 DNA follows: TGTGCCATCAGTGAGGACAGGGAGAGTCAGCCCCAGCATTTT. Its translation: CAISEDRESQPQHF.

This rearrangement joins TRBV6-4 to TRBJ2-2; 8 positions match TRBD1. V gave up 5 bases and J gave up 4 bases; unmatched junction bases: 3. Per the germline V gene, CDR1 is MRHNA and CDR2 is SNTAGT. This CDR3 has 14 residues. CDR3 loop: CASSLDRVTGELFF. CDR3 bases: TGTGCCAGCAGTCTGGACAGGGTCACCGGGGAGCTGTTTTTT.

The chain uses TRBV21-1 and TRBJ2-7; TRBD1, the table's D call, lacks a check against the DNA. TRBV21-1 is assigned pseudogene status. CDR3 length: 12 residues. CDR3 sequence reads: CASMVSSYEQYF. The CDR3 coding sequence is TGTGCCAGCATGGTCAGCTCCTACGAGCAGTACTTC.

V gene TRBV7-8 combines with J gene TRBJ2-6, with D possibly TRBD1 on 6 matching bases. The CDR3 has 17 amino acids. V lost 4 bases to trimming and J lost 0 bases, with 13 bases between them. Germline CDR1 reads SGHVS; CDR2 reads FQNEAQ. CDR3 protein: CASSYTGSFSGANVLTF. The CDR3 bases are TGTGCCAGCAGCTATACAGGGAGTTTCTCTGGGGCCAACGTCCTGACTTTC.

This clone was seen only once. This sequence joins TRBV9 and TRBJ1-4, with 8 bases fitting TRBD1. Unmatched junction bases numbered 6, after V lost 3 bases and J lost 8 bases. The germline V gene has CDR1 SGDLS and CDR2 YYNGEE. CDR3 length: 14 amino acids. This CDR3 is CASSAGQGREKLFF. The CDR3 region has the DNA TGTGCCAGCAGCGCCGGACAGGGTCGGGAAAAACTGTTTTTT.

The chain has TRBV24-1 and TRBJ2-5; a weak D match, TRBD2 (5 bases). Germline V lookup: CDR1 KGHDR, CDR2 SFDVKD. V lost 4 bases to trimming and J lost 5 bases, with 7 bases between them. The CDR3 runs to 12 residues. The CDR3 reads CATSEGGETQYF. CDR3 nucleotides: TGTGCCACCAGTGAAGGCGGGGAGACCCAGTACTTC.

The chain couples TRBV19 to TRBJ1-2; the D gene is possibly TRBD1 (5 bases). The CDR3 consists of 14 residues. V was trimmed by 7 bases and J by 4 bases, leaving 16 bases between them. In germline, CDR1 is LNHDA, CDR2 SQIVND (reference sequence). The CDR3 loop reads CASTTLPGFYGYTF. CDR3 sequence (DNA): TGTGCCAGTACCACCCTCCCAGGGTTCTATGGCTACACCTTC.

The chain recombines TRBV2 with TRBJ2-7; TRBD1 is a possible D gene (5 bases). The CDR3 has 14 residues. Germline loops: CDR1 SNHLY, CDR2 FYNNEI. The V end was cut by 4 bases, the J end by 6 bases, with 16 bases between. The CDR3 DNA reads TGTGCCAGCAGTGTTTTGGCAGGGCTCGCCGAGCAGTACTTC. Translating gives CASSVLAGLAEQYF.

V usage is TRBV11-2 and J usage is TRBJ1-2, with D unresolved. This CDR3 has 12 residues. The germline V gene encodes CDR1 SGHAT and CDR2 FQNNGV. Trimming pared 5 bases from V and 2 bases from J, leaving 6 bases between. The CDR3 loop is CASSARNYGYTF. The CDR3 bases are TGTGCCAGCAGCGCTCGGAACTATGGCTACACCTTC.

This clone was counted a single time. The CDR3 bases are TGTGCCACCAGTGGAGCTCGGGGGGACACTGAAGCTTTCTTT. Its protein is CATSGARGDTEAFF. The chain is built from TRBV24-1 and TRBJ1-1, with a possible D match to TRBD1 (5 bases). The CDR3 length is 14 residues. The germline V gene has CDR1 KGHDR and CDR2 SFDVKD. Trimming pared 5 bases from V and 3 bases from J, leaving 12 bases between.

This chain joins TRBV19 and TRBJ1-1, with unresolved D. V lost 3 bases and J 6 bases, leaving 5 bases between the germline ends. This CDR3 is built from 11 residues. Looked up from germline, CDR1 is LNHDA and CDR2 is SQIVND (reference sequence). The CDR3 spells CASSIYAEAFF. CDR3 in DNA: TGTGCCAGTAGTATTTATGCTGAAGCTTTCTTT.

The rearrangement joins TRBV2 to TRBJ1-5; 9 bases fit TRBD1. From germline, CDR1 is SNHLY and CDR2 FYNNEI. This CDR3 contains 15 residues. With 6 bases clipped from V and 5 bases from J, the junction kept 8 bases outside the gene matches. In nucleotides, the CDR3 is TGTGCCAGCAGAGAGGGACAGGGAGTATATCAGCCCCAGCATTTT. Residues: CASREGQGVYQPQHF.

This clone was detected once. The chain has TRBV2 and TRBJ1-1; D unclear. The CDR3 has 13 amino acids. The V end was cut by 8 bases, the J end by 5 bases, with 15 bases between. Germline CDR1 SNHLY, CDR2 FYNNEI. The CDR3 protein is CASLQLGGTEAFF. The CDR3 DNA is TGTGCCAGCCTTCAACTGGGAGGGACTGAAGCTTTCTTT. Supplemented by reference TRBV2 and TRBJ1-1, the full variable domain reads EPEVTQTPSHQVTQMGQEVILRCVPISNHLYFYWYRQILGQKVEFLVSFYNNEISEKSEIFDDQFSVERPDGSNFTLKIRSTKLEDSAMYFCASLQLGGTEAFFGQGTRLTVV.

The chain employs TRBV7-9 and TRBJ1-2, with D possibly TRBD1 on 6 matching bases. Germline lookup yields CDR1 SEHNR and CDR2 FQNEAQ (reference sequence). The length of the CDR3 is 15 residues. The V end was cut by 1 base, the J end by 1 base, with 10 bases between. This CDR3 is CASSLGTAFNYGYTF. CDR3 nucleotide sequence: TGTGCCAGCAGCTTAGGGACAGCGTTTAACTATGGCTACACCTTC.

This sequence joins TRBV6-1 and TRBJ2-5; tentative D call: TRBD1 (6 bases). The CDR3 is made up of 13 amino acids. V lost 0 bases and J 7 bases, leaving 9 bases between the germline ends. Germline V gene data show CDR1 as MNHNS and CDR2 as SASEGT. CDR3 loop: CASSEAKGGTQYF. In nucleotides, the CDR3 is TGTGCCAGCAGTGAAGCGAAAGGGGGGACCCAGTACTTC.

The chain employs TRBV4-1 and TRBJ2-1; TRBD1 agrees at 9 bases. Germline V gene sequence: CDR1 MGHRA, CDR2 YSYEKL. V gave up 3 bases and J gave up 8 bases; unmatched junction bases: 5. CDR3 size: 14 residues. The CDR3 sequence: CASSQEDRGYEQFF. The CDR3 coding sequence is TGCGCCAGCAGCCAGGAGGACAGGGGCTATGAGCAGTTCTTC.

The chain uses TRBV5-1 and TRBJ1-2, with unresolved D. CDR1 SGHRS and CDR2 YFSETQ come from the germline V gene. The CDR3 totals 14 residues. With 2 bases removed from V and 2 bases from J, the gap between germline ends came to 10 bases. In DNA form, the CDR3 reads TGCGCCAGCAGCTTAAGTCCGGGAAACTATGGCTACACCTTC. It specifies CASSLSPGNYGYTF.

This clone has only one observation. V and J are TRBV2 and TRBJ1-5, with D maybe TRBD1 (6 bases). Trimming stripped 6 bases from V and 0 bases from J, with 12 bases between. CDR1 is SNHLY and CDR2 is FYNNEI in the germline V gene. This CDR3 is built from 15 residues. CDR3 in amino acids: CASSAGTISNQPQHF. CDR3 sequence (DNA): TGTGCCAGCAGCGCCGGGACAATTAGCAATCAGCCCCAGCATTTT. Based on the CDR3 plus reference TRBV2 and TRBJ1-5, the full variable domain is EPEVTQTPSHQVTQMGQEVILRCVPISNHLYFYWYRQILGQKVEFLVSFYNNEISEKSEIFDDQFSVERPDGSNFTLKIRSTKLEDSAMYFCASSAGTISNQPQHFGDGTRLSIL.

The chain employs TRBV28 and TRBJ2-7, with TRBD2 identical over 13 bases. CDR3 length equals 15 residues. The junction had 2 bases not matched to a gene; V was cut back by 6 bases and J by 0 bases. The germline CDR1 and CDR2 sequences are MDHEN and SYDVKM. CDR3 residues: CASRWTSGSSYEQYF. The CDR3 nucleotides read TGTGCCAGCAGGTGGACTAGCGGGAGCTCCTACGAGCAGTACTTC.

V and J are TRBV18 and TRBJ1-3; D remains unclear. Germline V lookup: CDR1 KGHSH, CDR2 LQKENI. This CDR3 has 16 residues. V was clipped by 2 bases and J by 2 bases, with 13 bases between them. The CDR3 protein is CASSPSSGLAGNTIYF. The DNA for the CDR3 is TGTGCCAGCTCACCAAGTTCGGGGTTGGCTGGAAACACCATATATTTT.

This clone was observed once. V is TRBV7-9 and J is TRBJ1-6; TRBD1 matches 10 bases. CDR3 size: 15 residues. V shed 1 base, J shed 8 bases, and the junction held 2 bases outside the gene matches. The germline gives CDR1 SEHNR, CDR2 FQNEAQ (reference sequence). The CDR3 region is CASSLGGTGDSPLHF. The CDR3 coding sequence is TGTGCCAGCAGCTTAGGAGGGACAGGGGATTCACCCCTCCACTTT.